The entry below gives a single TCR beta chain sequence along with its context. This clone was counted only a few times. The target of this receptor is not known. Base-call qualities are not available, and no considerably larger clone is one nucleotide away. This sample was taken from a study of cytomegalovirus exposure and HLA in healthy donors (dated by TCRdb to the late 2010s). About the study as a whole: According to an earlier analysis of around 600 of the donors, about 179 million T cells yielded 120 million or so unique TCR beta sequences and 276 Gb of sequence data. Four or five DR-DQ haplotypes were handled as single units for association and clustering because linkage in the cohort was strong. An earlier analysis of around 580 of the donors used high-throughput TCR beta sequencing to judge whether each TCR beta V gene segment behaved as functional or pseudogenic. A later analysis re-analyzed previously published TCR beta repertoires from roughly 600 donors and added high-resolution HLA genotyping to study TCR occurrence patterns. Among the approximately 400 genotyped donors, approximately 82% belonged to the genetic ancestry cluster associated with self-reported Caucasian donors. The later analysis used no new phenotypic data to find candidate immune exposures, relying instead on TCR beta sequences and their occurrence across donors. To predict cytomegalovirus infection status, the study brought together high-throughput TCR immunosequencing, statistical association of individual TCRs with disease status, and machine learning. Donor age, sex, ethnicity and CMV serostatus were compiled alongside the repertoire data. A later genetic analysis used genome-wide SNP genotypes for about 60% of the roughly 670 donors, treating that subset as a discovery cohort. All discovery cohort repertoires had been generated on a single sequencing platform. Across approximately 420 genotyped donors of the cohort, an average of about 240,000 unique TCR beta nucleotide sequences per donor were sequenced, and 15% to 20% of those sequences were non-productive. Typing coverage differed by locus: A, B, C, DRB1 and DQB1 were typed in about 629-630 donors, DQA1 in 500 to 550, DPA1 in around 580, and DPB1 in around 440. Roughly 300 gigabases of sequencing data and 70 million to 100 million unique TCR sequences made up an early release that covered fewer than 650 HLA-typed donors. The study profiled the T cell repertoires of fewer than 850 subjects by immunosequencing and related them to cytomegalovirus serostatus. The aim of the study was to test whether cataloging public T cell receptors could identify signatures of past pathogen exposure. A separate validation cohort of roughly 130 different subjects was used in addition to the 666-subject first cohort. HLA typing included class I and class II loci at four-digit resolution.

Library creation used the immunoSEQ multiplex PCR assay. The multiplex PCR relied on a mix of 60 forward primers for TCR Vbeta segments and 13 reverse primers for TCR Jbeta segments. Amplification of the CDR3 region of rearranged TCR beta genes was performed with a multiplex PCR assay on genomic DNA. The Illumina HiSeq System was used to sequence the amplified TCR beta libraries as 87-base-pair reads. The original methods were these. A later analysis tallied tens of millions of unique TCR beta chains across the approximately 670 repertoires, and 10 million to 11 million of those chains were shared by two or more donors. To remove PCR and sequencing errors, raw reads were error-corrected and collapsed into unique sequences using a nearest-neighbor algorithm that merged closely related sequences. Alignment of CDR3 sequences to IMGT reference sequences was used to assign V, D and J gene segments. Each retained sequence needed at least a six-nucleotide match to both a V gene segment and a J gene segment. A rearrangement counted as productive if the CDR3 had no stop codons and remained in frame with V and J, and every other rearrangement counted as non-productive. Following IMGT convention, CDR3 was defined as the stretch from the second conserved V-encoded cysteine up to the conserved J-encoded phenylalanine. Sequences without an unambiguous match to a single V gene segment were excluded from the earlier analysis of a few hundred of the donors. In an earlier analysis of several hundred of the donors, V segments were called functional above 56.7% productive rearrangements and were called segregating when the between-donor standard deviation exceeded 5%. To diagnose cytomegalovirus status from the catalog of TCR beta chain sequences, a statistical classification framework was built. In a later analysis, V and J genes were assigned by comparing TCR nucleotide sequences against IMGT/GENE-DB human TR gene sequences. In a later analysis, CDR3 sequences and most-parsimonious VDJ recombination scenarios were assigned using the TCRdist pipeline. In a later analysis, every TCR beta chain was defined by the combination of its CDR3 amino acid sequence and its V-gene family, and reads without a unique V-gene family were dropped. To address suspected cross-contamination and a sequencing artifact, a later analysis removed over 500 highly shared, low-generation-probability nucleotide sequences. In a later analysis, a clonal expansion index for each public chain was calculated from normalized within-repertoire ranks of inferred template counts. In a later analysis, generation probabilities were computed using a VDJ recombination model fitted to out-of-frame rearrangements, and the results were checked against IGoR. Hypergeometric tests were used in a later analysis to score TCR-TCR, TCR-HLA and TCR-CMV co-occurrence, with a repertoire-size bias correction applied to the TCR pairs. False discovery rates were estimated in a later analysis by permuting HLA or CMV assignments 20 times. In a later analysis, co-occurring TCRs were grouped with DBSCAN, and TCRdist sequence similarity was added when clustering was performed within HLA-allele-positive subsets. Repertoires with fewer than 30,000 or more than 120,000 public chains, plus five repertoires with anomalous nucleotide sharing, were excluded from co-occurrence clustering. TCRdb mirrors the immuneACCESS table, restricted to in-frame sequences. Some clones are absent from its copies; in checked studies, under half trace to an unresolved V gene, and the reason for the others is unknown. From that table come the V and J calls and clone size; the DNA was used to work out D and trimming. This sample lists about 140,000 clones; 70% were detected once. The top ten clones comprise 1.5% to 2% of the sample.

CDR1 and CDR2, per the germline V gene, are SGHTA and FQGNSA. Measured from the cysteine to the phenylalanine, the CDR3 is 15 residues long. Of all the DNA, just the CDR3 is kept, 45 bases in frame from base 1. V is cut back by 5 bases and J by 6 bases, with 9 bases in the junction unmatched. The cohort consisted of hundreds of healthy bone marrow donors. At the time of sampling, every cohort member was nominally healthy, though immune exposures that went unrecorded were likely present. The donor tested CMV seronegative and was one of the 352 seronegative cohort members. A peripheral blood sample was provided by each donor, and peripheral blood mononuclear cells were used for TCR beta sequencing. The Qiagen DNeasy Blood Extraction Kit was used to extract genomic DNA from the blood cell samples. Results and caveats for the whole study, not just this receptor: In vitro tests confirmed that a few of the cytomegalovirus-associated TCR beta chains recognize cytomegalovirus antigens. A later genetic analysis reported fewer N-insertions in productive TCRs among donors in an Asian-associated ancestry cluster than the roughly 700-donor mean. Assigning TCR associations to individual alleles was difficult when HLA alleles, especially DR and DQ, strongly co-occurred. Cytomegalovirus status was reported to be diagnosed by the classifier with high specificity and sensitivity in both the original and validation cohorts. Because counts were too low, about 15 rarely observed V segments, including chromosome 9 orphons, were left out of the earlier analysis of 587 of the donors. A later analysis associated some 17,000 TCR beta sequences with specific HLA alleles at a false discovery rate of 0.05. An association between a missense DCLRE1C variant and V-gene and J-gene trimming of TCR beta chains was found in a later genetic analysis and replicated in an independent cohort. Only TCR beta chains were sequenced in this cohort, and the absence of alpha or paired-chain data limited detectable features. In the study, 150 to 200 TCR beta chains were listed as associated with cytomegalovirus. In an earlier analysis of under 600 of the donors, most TCR beta V segments were observed in productive rearrangements about 90% or about 30% of the time, broadly matching IMGT annotations. Linkage disequilibrium might explain the correlated functional status among segregating V segments, but an unknown experimental factor could not be ruled out. According to a later analysis, most CMV-associated TCR beta chains appeared to be HLA-restricted, and the HLA associations seemed to be driven largely by CMV exposure. Some IMGT-functional V segments, including TRBV6-2 and TRBV6-3, could not be distinguished by the 87-base-pair reads and were therefore excluded. In a later analysis, HLA-associated TCR beta chains showed more clonal expansion and lower generation probabilities than non-associated chains that were equally common. For the cohort, immune exposure information was limited to CMV serostatus. A further reported finding was that TCR beta sequences accurately predicted the HLA-A and HLA-B alleles for most subjects in the first cohort. The presence/absence analyses assumed that sequencing depth was roughly uniform across donors, and that assumption may not be true. According to a later analysis, parvovirus B19, influenza, CMV and Epstein-Barr virus appeared linked to several top co-occurrence clusters. According to a later analysis, TCR association rates differed among HLA loci, with DRB1 alleles showing the most associated TCRs and HLA-C alleles showing the fewest. Across donors, most TCR sequences were observed very rarely, whereas some public TCRs were present in many individuals. HLA typing was unavailable for some donors at each locus, so association tests used only the typed subset. The authors suggested that the approach could potentially be extended to other disease states and immunological phenotypes. A cluster of highly shared sequence variants was judged likely to be a technical artifact of the sequencing pipeline.

The receptor was isolated from a woman aged 30 to 39 in good health and CMV-seronegative. The chain was built from TRBV7-2 and TRBJ2-1, with 8 central nucleotides matching TRBD2. Sequencing was done on a sample of PBMCs. The nucleotide sequence reads as follows: TGTGCCAGCAGCACCCTCGGGACTAGTGGCAATGAGCAGTTCTTC. This gives the protein CASSTLGTSGNEQFF.